What follows are 21 T cell receptor beta chains derived from one specimen sequenced in a study of blood T cell repertoires in COVID-19. TCRdb's table, derived via immunoSEQ multiplex PCR, lists solely in-frame clones and lacks some. The table includes over 90,000 clones, around 87% detected once. What was sequenced was peripheral blood. The receptor set was obtained from a human donor in a cohort sampled during active COVID-19.

The gene calls are TRBV4-1 and TRBJ1-2; D is possibly TRBD1 (5 bases). Per germline, CDR1 MGHRA and CDR2 YSYEKL. Between the trimmed V and J ends, which lost 4 bases and 3 bases, there was a span of 18 bases. The CDR3 covers 16 residues. As DNA, the CDR3 is TGCGCCAGCAGCCCAACCGAAACGGACATTCACTATGGCTACACCTTC. Protein product: CASSPTETDIHYGYTF.

The V gene is TRBV19, the J gene TRBJ2-4; 7 bases are a match to TRBD1. CDR3 size: 13 residues. Losses at the gene ends were 9 bases for V and 3 bases for J; bases not matched to a gene: 5. Germline V lookup: CDR1 LNHDA, CDR2 SQIVND (reference sequence). CDR3 region: CASTDRSKNIQYF. DNA for the CDR3: TGTGCCAGCACGGACAGGAGCAAAAACATTCAGTACTTC.

The rearrangement uses TRBV3-1 (or the pseudogene TRBV3-2) and TRBJ1-2, with 7 bases matching TRBD1. The J segment lost 8 bases and the V segment lost 4 bases, leaving 10 bases of the junction unmatched. There are 14 residues in the CDR3. Germline CDR1 LGHDT, CDR2 YNNKEL (reference sequence). CDR3 coding DNA: TGTGCCAGCAGCCTCCGGGACAGTCAGCGAGGCTACACCTTC. Residues: CASSLRDSQRGYTF.

This clone was picked up a small number of times. The rearrangement links TRBV7-2 to TRBJ1-5, with a possible D match to TRBD1 (6 bases). Germline lookup yields CDR1 SGHTA and CDR2 FQGNSA. Trimming removed 0 bases at V and 6 bases at J, with 9 bases between. The CDR3 spans 14 residues. The CDR3 sequence is CASSLATGPQPQHF. DNA of the CDR3: TGTGCCAGCAGCTTAGCGACAGGTCCTCAGCCCCAGCATTTT.

The V gene is TRBV5-8, the J gene TRBJ2-5, with TRBD2 as a possible D gene (5 bases). The CDR3 is 13 residues long. The V gene lost 7 bases and the J gene lost 5 bases, with 15 bases spanning the gap. Germline V gene sequence: CDR1 SGHTS, CDR2 YDEGEE. The CDR3 DNA follows: TGTGCCAGCCCCCGGGAACGTAGGGAGACCCAGTACTTC. Translating it yields CASPRERRETQYF.

J is TRBJ2-3 and V is TRBV4-3, with TRBD1 as a possible D gene (5 bases). V shed 0 bases and J shed 10 bases, with 14 bases lying between them. This CDR3 is built from 14 residues. Germline lookup yields CDR1 LGHNA and CDR2 YSLEER. The CDR3 coding sequence is TGCGCCAGCAGCCAAGAAGGGTCAGGGTTGCCGCAGTATTTT. It specifies CASSQEGSGLPQYF.

CDR3 sequence reads: CASSQGPGQRQETQYF. The CDR3 region has the DNA TGCGCCAGCAGCCAGGGGCCGGGACAGAGGCAAGAGACCCAGTACTTC. The chain employs TRBV4-1 and TRBJ2-5; 7 bases are shared with TRBD1. The V gene end was trimmed by 3 bases and the J gene end by 2 bases; junction bases not matched to a gene: 9. Germline V gives CDR1 MGHRA, CDR2 YSYEKL. This CDR3 region has 16 residues.

V gene TRBV2 combines with J gene TRBJ2-5; TRBD2 matches at 9 bases. With 11 bases clipped from V and 5 bases from J, the junction kept 12 bases outside the gene matches. This CDR3 is 14 amino acids long. The germline gives CDR1 SNHLY, CDR2 FYNNEI. The CDR3: CARGGGGAFETQYF. In DNA form, the CDR3 reads TGTGCCCGCGGGGGCGGGGGGGCGTTTGAGACCCAGTACTTC.

The chain employs TRBV9 and TRBJ1-4; 7 bases match TRBD1. Trimming removed 3 bases from V and 0 bases from J; junction bases left unmatched: 2. This CDR3 contains 15 residues. Germline assignment: CDR1 SGDLS and CDR2 YYNGEE. CDR3 in DNA: TGTGCCAGCAGCGGCCAGGGGGCAACTAATGAAAAACTGTTTTTT. It encodes CASSGQGATNEKLFF.

The table lists this clone with a few counts. The J gene is TRBJ1-1, the V gene TRBV6-5; the D is unclear. The V gene's germline CDR1 is MNHEY and CDR2 SVGAGI. This CDR3 spans 11 amino acids. The CDR3 nucleotides read TGTGATATATGCGCGAACACTGAAGCTTTCTTT. It specifies CDICANTEAFF.

The chain has TRBV7-3 and TRBJ1-1, with 9 bases matching TRBD1. The CDR3 loop spans 17 amino acids. Looked up from germline, CDR1 is SGHTA and CDR2 is FQGTGA. Trimming removed 1 base from V and 1 base from J; junction bases left unmatched: 7. The CDR3 here is CASSLKTPTGGNTEAFF. The CDR3 DNA follows: TGTGCCAGCAGCTTAAAAACCCCGACAGGGGGGAACACTGAAGCTTTCTTT.

V gene TRBV6-2 or TRBV6-3 combines with J gene TRBJ1-1; no firm D call. Trimming cost V 0 bases and J 5 bases, with 13 bases left between them. The CDR3 runs to 15 residues. In germline, CDR1 is MNHEY, CDR2 SVGEGT. CDR3 in DNA: TGTGCCAGCAGTTACTCGGGCCCCAAGGCGACTGAAGCTTTCTTT. Translated: CASSYSGPKATEAFF.

Written as DNA, the CDR3 is TGTGCCAGCAGCGCGGACAGGGGAGAGACCCAGTACTTC. This codes for CASSADRGETQYF. The rearrangement uses TRBV7-2 and TRBJ2-5, with 9 bases fitting TRBD1. V lost 5 bases to trimming and J lost 4 bases; unmatched junction nucleotides: 2. Germline CDR1 SGHTA, CDR2 FQGNSA. This CDR3 is built from 13 residues.

V and J are TRBV11-1 and TRBJ1-3, with 7 bases identical to TRBD1. The CDR3 runs to 15 residues. Germline-derived CDR1 and CDR2 are SGHAT and FQDESV (reference sequence). J lost 0 bases, V lost 6 bases, and 5 bases had no gene match. This CDR3 is CASSIQGNSGNTIYF. In DNA form, the CDR3 reads TGTGCCAGCAGTATACAGGGGAACTCTGGAAACACCATATATTTT.

The V call is TRBV6-2 or TRBV6-3, the J call TRBJ1-5; D uncertain. The V and J ends lost 0 bases and 7 bases respectively, with 16 bases between them. Germline assignment: CDR1 MNHEY and CDR2 SVGEGT. This CDR3 has 16 residues. The CDR3 loop is CASSYSRSPEPQPQHF. CDR3 nucleotides: TGTGCCAGCAGTTACTCTAGGAGTCCGGAACCCCAGCCCCAGCATTTT.

The rearrangement joins TRBV18 to TRBJ2-5; a weak D match, TRBD2 (6 bases). The CDR3 covers 13 residues. Per the germline V gene, CDR1 is KGHSH and CDR2 is LQKENI. Trimming shortened V by 4 bases and J by 5 bases, and 11 bases separated the two germline ends. CDR3 in amino acids: CASSLGSFETQYF. In DNA, the CDR3 is TGTGCCAGCTCACTCGGGAGCTTCGAGACCCAGTACTTC.

CDR3: CASSGRQGVNEKLFF. CDR3 nucleotide sequence: TGTGCCAGCAGCGGTCGACAGGGTGTTAATGAAAAACTGTTTTTT. V usage is TRBV7-2 and J usage is TRBJ1-4, with TRBD1 matching 7 bases. Trimming at V came to 5 bases and at J to 4 bases, leaving 7 bases not matched to a gene. The CDR3 extends over 15 amino acids. The germline CDR1 and CDR2 sequences are SGHTA and FQGNSA.

The chain recombines TRBV6-2 or TRBV6-3 with TRBJ1-1, with 10 bases identical to TRBD1. The germline CDR1 and CDR2 sequences are MNHEY and SVGEGT. The CDR3 is 18 residues long. The ends lost 2 bases at V and 0 bases at J; junction bases unmatched: 9. Written as DNA, the CDR3 is TGTGCCAGCAGTTACCCGCCGGGACAGGGGACAATGAACACTGAAGCTTTCTTT. It specifies CASSYPPGQGTMNTEAFF.

The chain has TRBV5-3 and TRBJ2-2; 10 nucleotides align to TRBD1. TRBV5-3 is annotated as an ORF whose role is uncertain. V trimming: 4 bases; J trimming: 5 bases; junction bases outside the gene matches: 5. The CDR3 contains 15 residues. The CDR3, as DNA: TGTGCCAGAAGCAGAGGACAGGGGGTTACCGGGGAGCTGTTTTTT. This translates into CARSRGQGVTGELFF.

The DNA of the CDR3 is TGTGCCAGCAGCCCTCTGGGCAGCGGGTTCGAAATAGATACGCAGTATTTT. This translates into CASSPLGSGFEIDTQYF. The chain is built from TRBV11-2 and TRBJ2-3, with D tentatively TRBD2 (6 bases). There are 17 residues in the CDR3. V lost 5 bases to trimming and J lost 5 bases, with 23 bases between them. In germline, CDR1 is SGHAT, CDR2 FQNNGV. The variable domain in full, completed from reference TRBV11-2 and TRBJ2-3, reads EAGVAQSPRYKIIEKRQSVAFWCNPISGHATLYWYQQILGQGPKLLIQFQNNGVVDDSQLPKDRFSAERLKGVDSTLKIQPAKLEDSAVYLCASSPLGSGFEIDTQYFGPGTRLTVL.

The V call is TRBV4-3, the J call TRBJ1-5; 9 bases align to TRBD1. Trimming at V came to 4 bases and at J to 4 bases, leaving 5 bases not matched to a gene. The germline V gene has CDR1 LGHNA and CDR2 YSLEER. The CDR3 totals 15 residues. CDR3 in amino acids: CASSPGTGNNQPQHF. The CDR3 DNA follows: TGCGCCAGCAGCCCCGGGACAGGGAATAATCAGCCCCAGCATTTT.